These T cell receptor beta chains were read from a single sample in a study of a mutant IDH1 vaccine in newly diagnosed glioma. The protocol was immunoSEQ multiplex PCR, while the TCRdb copy is restricted to in-frame clones and leaves out a portion. The sample holds around 33,000 clones, approximately 90% seen once. The sample was PBMCs, taken from a glioma patient treated with radiotherapy, temozolomide or both. These receptors originate from a woman between 40 and 55 years old with glioma. The CDR3 runs from the conserved cysteine through the conserved F or W. Fields, in order: CDR3 length, D gene, V gene, J gene, clone size, CDR3 DNA, CDR3 protein. D genes are given only for firm matches. Clone size is not always given. Where it is, it says once, few, many or a class for expanded clones.

length: 13
D: .
V: TRBV6-5
J: TRBJ2-7
size: .
DNA: TGTGCCAGCCGGGCCACTGGGTCCTACGAGCAGTACTTC
CDR3: CASRATGSYEQYF

length: 16
D: TRBD2
V: TRBV7-2
J: TRBJ2-1
size: .
DNA: TGTGCCAGCAGCCGGGGACTAGCGGGGGCCTGGGATGAGCAGTTCTTC
CDR3: CASSRGLAGAWDEQFF

length: 15
D: TRBD1
V: TRBV19
J: TRBJ1-5
size: .
DNA: TGTGCCAGTAGTAAGGACAGGGGTAGCAATCAGCCCCAGCATTTT
CDR3: CASSKDRGSNQPQHF

length: 15
D: .
V: TRBV2
J: TRBJ2-1
size: .
DNA: TGTGCCAGCAGTGTACAGGGCAGCTCCTACAATGAGCAGTTCTTC
CDR3: CASSVQGSSYNEQFF

length: 15
D: .
V: TRBV28
J: TRBJ1-1
size: .
DNA: TGTGCCAGCAGTTCCGGGACCACAGGGAACACTGAAGCTTTCTTT
CDR3: CASSSGTTGNTEAFF

length: 13
D: .
V: TRBV7-6
J: TRBJ2-7
size: .
DNA: TGTGCCAGCAGCTTGGACCGCTCCTACGAGCAGTACTTC
CDR3: CASSLDRSYEQYF

length: 14
D: .
V: TRBV7-2
J: TRBJ1-4
size: .
DNA: TGTGCCAGCAGCGGAACCGCGGGGGGTGAAAAACTGTTTTTT
CDR3: CASSGTAGGEKLFF

length: 14
D: .
V: TRBV23-1
J: TRBJ1-1
size: .
DNA: TGCGCCAGCCTCGGGGGCCTAGGGGACACTGAAGCTTTCTTT
CDR3: CASLGGLGDTEAFF

length: 13
D: .
V: TRBV30
J: TRBJ1-5
size: few
DNA: TGTGCCTGGGGACAGTCATGGGATCAGCCCCAGCATTTT
CDR3: CAWGQSWDQPQHF

length: 13
D: .
V: TRBV29-1
J: TRBJ2-5
size: .
DNA: TGCAGCGTTGTTCGGGGTGTGCAAGAGACCCAGTACTTC
CDR3: CSVVRGVQETQYF

length: 12
D: TRBD1
V: TRBV27
J: TRBJ1-2
size: .
DNA: TGTGCCAGCAGGGGACAGCGGTATGGCTACACCTTC
CDR3: CASRGQRYGYTF

length: 13
D: .
V: TRBV5-5
J: TRBJ1-4
size: .
DNA: TGTGCCAGCAGCTTGGCAGGGAGTGAAAAACTGTTTTTT
CDR3: CASSLAGSEKLFF

length: 16
D: .
V: TRBV4-2
J: TRBJ2-7
size: once
DNA: TGTGCCAGCAGCCAAGATCAGGGGAGCGGATCCTACGAGCAGTACTTC
CDR3: CASSQDQGSGSYEQYF

length: 15
D: TRBD1
V: TRBV19
J: TRBJ1-5
size: once
DNA: TGTGCCAGTAGAAGCGGGACAGGGACCCAGAGGCCCCAGCATTTT
CDR3: CASRSGTGTQRPQHF

length: 15
D: TRBD2
V: TRBV2
J: TRBJ2-7
size: once
DNA: TGTGCCAGCAGCGGAGGACTAGCGGGAAGGGGAGAGCAGTACTTC
CDR3: CASSGGLAGRGEQYF

length: 13
D: .
V: TRBV7-6
J: TRBJ2-7
size: once
DNA: TGTGCCAGCAGCTTTGGGGAAGGCGGAGCGCTGTACTTC
CDR3: CASSFGEGGALYF

length: 12
D: .
V: TRBV18
J: TRBJ1-2
size: .
DNA: TGTGCCAGCTCATTGGGGGCCGAGGGCTACACCTTC
CDR3: CASSLGAEGYTF

length: 15
D: .
V: TRBV5-4
J: TRBJ2-7
size: .
DNA: TGTGCCAGCAGCTCCGTGGGGGGTTTAATCAACGAGCAGTACTTC
CDR3: CASSSVGGLINEQYF

length: 14
D: .
V: TRBV5-1
J: TRBJ2-7
size: .
DNA: TGCGCCAGCAGCTCCACAGGGTTTCCCTACGAGCAGTACTTC
CDR3: CASSSTGFPYEQYF

length: 13
D: .
V: TRBV10-1
J: TRBJ2-7
size: .
DNA: TGCGCCAGCAGTTTGGGATTGGCCTACGAGCAGTACTTC
CDR3: CASSLGLAYEQYF

length: 14
D: TRBD1
V: TRBV5-1
J: TRBJ1-2
size: once
DNA: TGCGCCAGCAGCTCCGGACAGGGGAGCTATGGCTACACCTTC
CDR3: CASSSGQGSYGYTF

length: 14
D: .
V: TRBV6-5
J: TRBJ2-7
size: once
DNA: TGTGCCAGCACCCGGGGAGTCCCTTCCTACGAGCAGTACTTC
CDR3: CASTRGVPSYEQYF

length: 12
D: TRBD1
V: TRBV6-5
J: TRBJ1-2
size: .
DNA: TGTGCCAGCAGGACTTACAGGGGGCGGGACACCTTC
CDR3: CASRTYRGRDTF

length: 15
D: .
V: TRBV6-5
J: TRBJ2-5
size: .
DNA: TGTGCCAGCAAACGCGGGGGCCCTCCTCAAGAGACCCAGTACTTC
CDR3: CASKRGGPPQETQYF

length: 17
D: .
V: TRBV7-2
J: TRBJ2-3
size: .
DNA: TGTGCCAGCAGCTTAGGCCCCGCGGGACCGAGCACAGATACGCAGTATTTT
CDR3: CASSLGPAGPSTDTQYF

length: 14
D: TRBD1
V: TRBV2
J: TRBJ1-6
size: .
DNA: TGTGCCAGCAGAGACAGGGCCGTGTATTCACCCCTCCACTTT
CDR3: CASRDRAVYSPLHF

length: 15
D: .
V: TRBV15
J: TRBJ1-6
size: once
DNA: TGTGCCACCAGCAGAGATTTGCAGAGTCATTCACCCCTCCACTTT
CDR3: CATSRDLQSHSPLHF

length: 13
D: .
V: TRBV6-5
J: TRBJ2-2
size: .
DNA: TGTGCCAGCAGCCACCGCTCTACCGGGGAGCTGTTTTTT
CDR3: CASSHRSTGELFF

length: 13
D: .
V: TRBV4-3
J: TRBJ2-3
size: .
DNA: TGCGCCAGCAGCCAAGATCAGGGGGATACGCAGTATTTT
CDR3: CASSQDQGDTQYF

length: 13
D: TRBD1
V: TRBV28
J: TRBJ1-1
size: few
DNA: TGTGCCAGCAGACGGGACAGGGTACCTGAAGCTTTCTTT
CDR3: CASRRDRVPEAFF

length: 18
D: TRBD2
V: TRBV14
J: TRBJ2-3
size: .
DNA: TGTGCCAGCAGCGACCTCTCCCTAGCGGGGGGGGCTTTAGATACGCAGTATTTT
CDR3: CASSDLSLAGGALDTQYF

length: 14
D: .
V: TRBV10-3
J: TRBJ1-1
size: .
DNA: TGTGCCATCAGTGAACAGGCCCTGAACACTGAAGCTTTCTTT
CDR3: CAISEQALNTEAFF

length: 15
D: .
V: TRBV4-1
J: TRBJ2-1
size: .
DNA: TGCGCCAGCAGCCAAGAGAGCCAGTACTACAATGAGCAGTTCTTC
CDR3: CASSQESQYYNEQFF

length: 16
D: TRBD2
V: TRBV6-5
J: TRBJ2-3
size: .
DNA: TGTGCCAGCAGTTACGGACTAGCGGGGATCACAGATACGCAGTATTTT
CDR3: CASSYGLAGITDTQYF

length: 17
D: TRBD1
V: TRBV4-1
J: TRBJ2-3
size: once
DNA: TGCGCCAGCAGCCAAGATTGGAGGACAGGGGTCACAGATACGCAGTATTTT
CDR3: CASSQDWRTGVTDTQYF

length: 16
D: TRBD2
V: TRBV2
J: TRBJ2-6
size: .
DNA: TGTGCCAACCTATTAGCGGGGGACGGTGGGGCCAACGTCCTGACTTTC
CDR3: CANLLAGDGGANVLTF

length: 12
D: .
V: TRBV5-6
J: TRBJ1-5
size: .
DNA: TGTGCCAGCAGCTCCGGGACTCAGCCCCAGCATTTT
CDR3: CASSSGTQPQHF

length: 13
D: .
V: TRBV18
J: TRBJ1-1
size: .
DNA: TGTGCCAGCTCACTATGGCAGGACACTGAAGCTTTCTTT
CDR3: CASSLWQDTEAFF

length: 13
D: .
V: TRBV30
J: TRBJ2-5
size: .
DNA: TGTGCCTCCCCGGGCTCTGCTGATGGGACCCAGTACTTC
CDR3: CASPGSADGTQYF

length: 15
D: TRBD1
V: TRBV6-5
J: TRBJ1-2
size: .
DNA: TGTGCCAGCAGTCGAGGACAGGGGGCGGACTATGGCTACACCTTC
CDR3: CASSRGQGADYGYTF

length: 11
D: .
V: TRBV20-1
J: TRBJ2-5
size: few
DNA: TGCAGTGCTTCCGGACTCGGGACCGAATACTTC
CDR3: CSASGLGTEYF

length: 16
D: .
V: TRBV14
J: TRBJ1-3
size: .
DNA: TGTGCCAGCAGCCACTCAGGGACGGCCTCTGGAAACACCATATATTTT
CDR3: CASSHSGTASGNTIYF

length: 13
D: .
V: TRBV30
J: TRBJ2-2
size: .
DNA: TGTGCCTGGAATTGGGGGAGCACCGGGGAGCTGTTTTTT
CDR3: CAWNWGSTGELFF

length: 14
D: .
V: TRBV30
J: TRBJ2-3
size: .
DNA: TGTGCCTGGAGTGTGAGAGGGCGTGGAGATACGCAGTATTTT
CDR3: CAWSVRGRGDTQYF

length: 14
D: TRBD1
V: TRBV6-1
J: TRBJ1-4
size: .
DNA: TGTGCCACCCAGGGGGGCGGTCCTAATGAAAAACTGTTTTTT
CDR3: CATQGGGPNEKLFF

length: 14
D: .
V: TRBV7-2
J: TRBJ1-4
size: .
DNA: TGTGCCAGCAGCTTGACAGCTACTAATGAAAAACTGTTTTTT
CDR3: CASSLTATNEKLFF